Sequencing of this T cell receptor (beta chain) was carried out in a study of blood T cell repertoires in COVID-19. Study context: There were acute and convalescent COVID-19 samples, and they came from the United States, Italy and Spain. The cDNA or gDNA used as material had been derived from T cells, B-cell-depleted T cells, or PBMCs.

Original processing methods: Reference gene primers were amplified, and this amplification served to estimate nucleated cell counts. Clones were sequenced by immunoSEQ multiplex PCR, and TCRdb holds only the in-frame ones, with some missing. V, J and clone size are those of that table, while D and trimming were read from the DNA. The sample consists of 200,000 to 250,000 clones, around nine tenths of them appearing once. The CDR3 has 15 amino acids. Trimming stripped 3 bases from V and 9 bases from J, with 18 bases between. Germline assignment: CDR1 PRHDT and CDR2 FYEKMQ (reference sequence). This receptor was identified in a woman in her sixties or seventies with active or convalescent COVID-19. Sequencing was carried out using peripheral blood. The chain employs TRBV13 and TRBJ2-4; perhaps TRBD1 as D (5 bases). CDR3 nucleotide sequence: TGTGCCAGCAGCTTTGCCCAGGGTGGTGGTAGCATTCAGTACTTC. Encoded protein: CASSFAQGGGSIQYF.